This entry lists 8 T cell receptor beta chains sequenced from one sample in a study of T cell repertoires in cytomegalovirus infection. A single record per CDR3 protein comes from TCRdb applying MiXCR to the reads. Altogether about 740,000 distinct CDR3 sequences are present, 35% being singletons, with the ten largest covering roughly 2.8%. Sequenced input: PBMCs. The receptors shown here come from a human donor in good health (CMV status not recorded). Some clones in this sample may be carry-over from other donors' samples.

This clonotype was counted ten times or more. The V call is TRBV10-3, the J call TRBJ2-5; D is undetermined. Looked up from germline, CDR1 is ENHRY and CDR2 is SYGVKD. The CDR3 spans 11 residues. V lost 8 bases to trimming and J lost 5 bases, with 9 bases between them. This CDR3 reads CAIGPAETQYF. For the CDR3, the DNA is TGTGCCATCGGTCCGGCCGAGACCCAGTACTTC.

This chain connects TRBV9 to TRBJ1-2, with TRBD1 matching over 7 bases. The junction had 19 bases not matched to a gene; V was cut back by 0 bases and J by 8 bases. Germline V gene data show CDR1 as SGDLS and CDR2 as YYNGEE. CDR3 length: 18 residues. CDR3 bases: TGTGCCAGCAGCGTAGGTCCCGCTGAGTTAGGGGGCGTCGACGGCTACACCTTC. It encodes CASSVGPAELGGVDGYTF.

This clonotype turned up a few times. The chain joins TRBV7-2 to TRBJ2-7; D remains unclear. Germline lookup yields CDR1 SGHTA and CDR2 FQGNSA. The ends were cut back, 2 bases at V and 3 bases at J, with 8 bases in the middle. The CDR3 is 13 amino acids. The CDR3 is CASSLNFNYEQYF. The CDR3 DNA reads TGTGCCAGCAGCTTAAACTTCAACTACGAGCAGTACTTC.

This clonotype occurred many times. The CDR3 region has the DNA TGTGCCAGCAGTGGACTAGTGGGGAGCACCGGGGAGCTGTTTTTT. Amino acid sequence: CASSGLVGSTGELFF. This chain joins TRBV6-2 or TRBV6-3 and TRBJ2-2; TRBD2 aligns across 7 bases. Germline V lookup: CDR1 MNHEY, CDR2 SVGEGT. There are 15 residues in the CDR3. The V segment lost 5 bases and the J segment 4 bases; nucleotides outside the gene matches: 7.

The chain employs TRBV19 and TRBJ2-2; D is uncertain. Germline V gives CDR1 LNHDA, CDR2 SQIVND (reference sequence). The CDR3 has 15 residues. Trimming removed 5 bases from V and 0 bases from J, with 10 bases in between. CDR3 loop: CASSPPLPNTGELFF. CDR3 DNA: TGTGCCAGTAGTCCGCCCCTTCCGAACACCGGGGAGCTGTTTTTT.

In this sample, this clonotype turned up many times. The chain is built from TRBV7-6 and TRBJ1-4; TRBD1 matches at 7 bases. V was clipped by 4 bases and J by 5 bases; unmatched bases: 13. Germline values: CDR1 SGHVS, CDR2 FNYEAQ. This CDR3 has 17 amino acids. This CDR3 is CASSSGRTGRINEKLFF. In nucleotides, the CDR3 is TGTGCCAGCAGCTCCGGCCGGACAGGAAGGATAAATGAAAAACTGTTTTTT.

There are a few counts of this clonotype. The V call is TRBV7-2, the J call TRBJ2-1, with 10 bases matching TRBD2. Germline V CDR1 and CDR2: SGHTA, FQGNSA. V lost 5 bases, J lost 6 bases, and 7 bases stayed unmatched. This CDR3 is built from 15 residues. The DNA of the CDR3 is TGTGCCAGCAGCCGTACTAGCGGGGCCTTCAATGAGCAGTTCTTC. Translation: CASSRTSGAFNEQFF.

The chain joins TRBV11-2 to TRBJ2-1, with 8 bases matching TRBD2. With 1 base clipped from V and 4 bases from J, the junction kept 9 bases outside the gene matches. CDR3 length equals 17 residues. Germline CDR1 reads SGHAT; CDR2 reads FQNNGV. The CDR3 DNA reads TGTGCCAGCAGCTTAGTCGTCCTCGCGGGGGGTTACAATGAGCAGTTCTTC. The encoded protein is CASSLVVLAGGYNEQFF.